This T cell receptor (beta chain) was retrieved from a study of T cells in Graves' hyperthyroidism and ophthalmopathy. The V gene lost 6 bases and the J gene lost 3 bases, with 9 bases spanning the gap. The CDR3 extends over 14 amino acids. CDR1 is MNHEY, CDR2 SVGAGI, per germline. In this sample, this clonotype turned up many times. The antigen is unknown. Ophthalmopathy patients had Clinical Activity Score at least 3, NOSPECS grade at least 4, duration under 3 months. Study conclusions and caveats: Separation of ophthalmopathy from stable hyperthyroidism was achieved by a 13 V-J model.

The TCR beta CDR3 regions underwent amplification using RNA transcripts as the source. First-round RT-PCR with HTBI primers amplified the TCR CDR3 region. TCRdb ran MiXCR on the multiplex PCR reads and lists one entry per CDR3 protein. The sample shows roughly 240,000 distinct CDR3 sequences, approximately 23% of them seen only once. The V gene is TRBV6-5, the J gene TRBJ2-6, with D possibly called TRBD1 or TRBD2 (5 bases each). The sequenced material came from blood. The clonotype comes from a woman aged 35 to 49 with Graves' ophthalmopathy. For the CDR3, the DNA is TGTGCCAGCAGGGGGGTGGTTGGGGCCAACGTCCTGACTTTC. It encodes CASRGVVGANVLTF.